A selection of T cell receptor beta chains follows, all from one sample in a study of blood T cell repertoires in COVID-19. Here immunoSEQ multiplex PCR was the method, and the copy in TCRdb shows in-frame clones only, minus some. The sample lists a few hundred thousand clones, approximately 82% occurring once. Sequencing was carried out using peripheral blood. All receptors derive from a woman aged 40 to 50 who had recovered from COVID-19. CDR3s include the opening cysteine and the closing phenylalanine or tryptophan. A D gene is named only where the DNA matches it firmly. Clone size is given for some rows only: seen once, a few or many times, or a class if the clone is expanded.

TRBJ2-5 13 . TRBD1 TRBV5-6 CASSRDSQETQYF TGTGCCAGCAGTAGGGACAGTCAAGAGACCCAGTACTTC
TRBJ2-3 15 . TRBD1 TRBV5-1 CASSGTGADTDTQYF TGCGCCAGCAGCGGGACAGGGGCCGACACAGATACGCAGTATTTT
TRBJ2-7 12 . . TRBV19 CAVQGLGYEQYF TGTGCCGTTCAGGGTTTGGGGTACGAGCAGTACTTC
TRBJ2-3 17 . TRBD2 TRBV14 CASSQGAPSGGLDTQYF TGTGCCAGCAGCCAAGGAGCGCCCAGCGGGGGGTTAGATACGCAGTATTTT
TRBJ1-1 17 . . TRBV15 CATSRVFDRTRNTEAFF TGTGCCACCAGCAGAGTATTTGACAGAACAAGGAACACTGAAGCTTTCTTT
TRBJ2-5 14 . . TRBV28 CASCELQGRETQYF TGTGCCAGCTGCGAGCTACAGGGCCGAGAGACCCAGTACTTC
TRBJ2-5 13 . . TRBV10-3 CAISDKGRETQYF TGTGCCATCAGTGATAAGGGGCGAGAGACCCAGTACTTC
TRBJ1-5 13 many TRBD1 TRBV3-1/TRBV3-2 CASSPQGEGPQHF TGTGCCAGCAGCCCTCAGGGGGAAGGGCCCCAGCATTTT
TRBJ2-5 15 . . TRBV19 CASSISRGARETQYF TGTGCCAGTAGTATATCACGGGGGGCGCGAGAGACCCAGTACTTC
TRBJ1-4 15 . . TRBV6-5 CASSFGVTTNEKLFF TGTGCCAGCAGTTTCGGAGTAACAACTAATGAAAAACTGTTTTTT
TRBJ2-2 14 . . TRBV3-1/TRBV3-2 CASILDRGNGELFF .
TRBJ2-5 12 . TRBD1 TRBV5-4 CASSRTGETQYF TGTGCCAGCAGCCGGACAGGGGAGACCCAGTACTTC
TRBJ1-2 13 . TRBD1 TRBV2 CASETDRGHGYTF TGTGCCAGTGAAACGGACAGGGGGCATGGCTACACCTTC
TRBJ1-4 13 . . TRBV11-2 CASSSRQTEKLFF TGTGCCAGCAGCTCAAGACAGACAGAAAAACTGTTTTTT
TRBJ1-3 15 . . TRBV6-5 CASSSQGLSGNTIYF TGTGCCAGCAGTTCGCAGGGTTTGTCGGGAAACACCATATATTTT
TRBJ1-4 14 . TRBD1 TRBV18 CASSLGTEDEKLFF TGTGCCAGCTCACTCGGGACAGAAGATGAAAAACTGTTTTTT
TRBJ1-5 12 . . TRBV25-1 CATSDTNQPQHF TGTGCCACCTCGGACACCAATCAGCCCCAGCATTTT
TRBJ1-2 14 . . TRBV7-9 CASSLLAANYGYTF TGTGCCAGCAGCTTACTGGCTGCTAACTATGGCTACACCTTC
TRBJ1-2 14 once . TRBV7-2 CASSLELGREGYTF TGTGCCAGCAGCTTAGAGTTAGGGAGGGAGGGCTACACCTTC
TRBJ1-2 13 few . TRBV7-2 CASSLERLYGYTF TGTGCCAGCAGCTTAGAGAGACTCTATGGCTACACCTTC
TRBJ1-1 13 few . TRBV11-1 CASSPSQNTEAFF TGTGCCAGCAGCCCCTCACAGAACACTGAAGCTTTCTTT
TRBJ2-5 16 . . TRBV11-3 CASSLDSRTGQETQYF TGTGCCAGCAGCTTAGATTCCCGCACAGGACAAGAGACCCAGTACTTC
TRBJ1-5 15 . . TRBV27 CASSLSIGGSQPQHF TGTGCCAGCAGTTTATCGATTGGGGGGAGTCAGCCCCAGCATTTT
TRBJ2-7 13 . . TRBV6-6 CASSRSGALEQYF TGTGCCAGCAGTCGGTCAGGGGCCCTCGAGCAGTACTTC
TRBJ1-5 17 . TRBD1 TRBV6-2/TRBV6-3 CASSYSFNRGPNQPQHF TGTGCCAGCAGTTACTCGTTTAACAGGGGACCCAATCAGCCCCAGCATTTT
TRBJ2-1 15 . TRBD2 TRBV7-3 CASSSSGGAGFEQFF TGTGCCAGCAGCTCCAGCGGGGGGGCCGGGTTTGAGCAGTTCTTC